This entry lists 16 T cell receptor beta chains sequenced from one sample in a study of CD8+CD57+ T cells in acquired aplastic anemia. Using genomic DNA as the template, TCR beta VDJ and CDR3 profiling was carried out. TCRdb re-derived calls from the reads in MiXCR, one entry per CDR3 protein. The sample comprises approximately 170,000 distinct CDR3 sequences, more than 45% of which are singletons, and about 2.9% rests with the top ten. It was patients with CD8+CD57+ cell expansion by flow cytometry who were chosen for sequencing. What was sequenced was sorted CD4+, CD8+, or CD8+CD57+ T cells (not recorded which) from PBMCs. The receptors were gathered from a human donor with aplastic anemia.

This clonotype was detected ten times or more. CDR3 residues: CSVELVRGLGTNEKLFF. CDR3 DNA: TGCAGCGTTGAATTGGTCAGGGGGTTGGGGACTAATGAAAAACTGTTTTTT. This sequence joins TRBV29-1 and TRBJ1-4; 7 bases align to TRBD1. CDR3 length: 17 residues. J gave up 2 bases and V 2 bases, and 11 bases lay outside the gene matches. The germline CDR1 and CDR2 sequences are SQVTM and ANQGSEA.

This clonotype was recorded many times. The chain combines TRBV9 with TRBJ2-5, with 8 bases aligning to TRBD2. Trimming removed 3 bases from V and 1 base from J; junction bases left unmatched: 5. This CDR3 comprises 15 residues. Germline V gene data show CDR1 as SGDLS and CDR2 as YYNGEE. This CDR3 is CASSGGTRFQETQYF. Written as DNA, the CDR3 is TGTGCCAGCAGCGGCGGGACTAGGTTCCAAGAGACCCAGTACTTC.

This clonotype was seen repeatedly, ten times or more. This rearrangement joins TRBV10-3 to TRBJ2-3; 11 nucleotides match TRBD1. Trimming cost V 8 bases and J 5 bases; bases outside gene matches: 9. Germline V gene sequence: CDR1 ENHRY, CDR2 SYGVKD. CDR3 length equals 15 residues. CDR3 nucleotide sequence: TGTGCCATCGGGAGGGACAGGGGGTTGGGAGATACGCAGTATTTT. It encodes CAIGRDRGLGDTQYF.

The sample holds many counts of this clonotype. The rearrangement links TRBV7-2 to TRBJ1-1; D gene ambiguous. Looked up from germline, CDR1 is SGHTA and CDR2 is FQGNSA. CDR3 size: 13 residues. V lost 5 bases and J lost 4, with 11 bases in between. CDR3 in DNA: TGTGCCAGCAGCAATACGTGGGGCACTGAAGCTTTCTTT. Amino acid sequence: CASSNTWGTEAFF.

The chain couples TRBV25-1 to TRBJ2-5; 12 positions agree with TRBD1. V dropped 1 base and J dropped 3; count of bases not matched to a gene: 6. Germline V lookup: CDR1 MGHDK, CDR2 SYGVNS. The CDR3 contains 17 residues. CDR3 protein: CASSELGTGGRKETQYF. The CDR3 DNA reads TGTGCCAGCAGTGAATTGGGGACAGGGGGCCGAAAAGAGACCCAGTACTTC.

The table lists this clonotype with many counts. The chain links TRBV11-3 to TRBJ2-1, with 12 bases matching TRBD2. Germline CDR1 SGHNT, CDR2 YENEEA. J gave up 3 bases and V 4 bases, and 4 bases lay outside the gene matches. The CDR3 is made up of 16 amino acids. The CDR3 DNA is TGTGCCAGCAGCTCCCGGACTAGCGGGAACTACAATGAGCAGTTCTTC. Translated: CASSSRTSGNYNEQFF.

Details on this clonotype: A much larger clone sits a single nucleotide away, making a read error possible. CDR3 coding DNA: TGTGCCAGCAGCCGACGACTAGCGGGGGGCCTGAGCTCCTACAATGAGCAGCTCTTC. Its translation is CASSRRLAGGLSSYNEQLF. V usage is TRBV7-2 and J usage is TRBJ2-1; 13 positions agree with TRBD2. Germline V gene data show CDR1 as SGHTA and CDR2 as FQGNSA. This CDR3 is 19 amino acids long.

This clonotype was counted many times. V gene TRBV11-2 combines with J gene TRBJ1-2; D may be TRBD1 (5 bases). The CDR3 spans 15 residues. The germline gives CDR1 SGHAT, CDR2 FQNNGV. V shed 0 bases and J shed 5 bases, with 13 bases lying between them. CDR3 protein: CASSLDSGLQYGYTF. The CDR3 DNA reads as TGTGCCAGCAGCTTAGATTCGGGGCTGCAATATGGCTACACCTTC.

This clonotype has a count of ten or more. The chain links TRBV5-1 to TRBJ1-4; 9 nucleotides match TRBD1. V shed 4 bases and J 6 bases; nucleotides not matched to a gene: 4. Per germline, CDR1 SGHRS and CDR2 YFSETQ. This CDR3 comprises 14 residues. The CDR3 here is CASSLGQGYEKLFF. CDR3 bases: TGCGCCAGCAGCCTGGGACAGGGCTATGAAAAACTGTTTTTT.

The chain combines TRBV29-1 with TRBJ1-1; a weak D match, TRBD1 (6 bases). Trimming left V 4 bases short and J 1 base short, with 10 bases between. From germline, CDR1 is SQVTM and CDR2 ANQGSEA. The CDR3 consists of 13 residues. CDR3 DNA: TGCAGCGTTGTACAGGGTAGGAACACTGAAGCTTTCTTT. Translating it yields CSVVQGRNTEAFF.

This clonotype was seen repeatedly, ten times or more. The CDR3 sequence is CASSAIAGGYNEQFF. CDR3 nucleotide sequence: TGTGCCAGCAGCGCAATAGCGGGAGGCTACAATGAGCAGTTCTTC. This sequence joins TRBV9 and TRBJ2-1; 10 bases agree with TRBD2. V lost 3 bases to trimming and J lost 3 bases; unmatched junction nucleotides: 3. The germline V gene encodes CDR1 SGDLS and CDR2 YYNGEE. This CDR3 comprises 15 residues. The full variable domain, its missing parts supplied by reference TRBV9 and TRBJ2-1, is DSGVTQTPKHLITATGQRVTLRCSPRSGDLSVYWYQQSLDQGLQFLIQYYNGEERAKGNILERFSAQQFPDLHSELNLSSLELGDSALYFCASSAIAGGYNEQFFGPGTRLTVL.

About this clonotype: The CDR3 carries no conserved terminal phenylalanine or tryptophan, so it likely arises from a read error. It is unclear where the CDR3 begins or ends on the DNA, so no DNA is shown, and the CDR3 is as TCRdb lists it. The V and J genes are TRBV10-3 and TRBJ1-6; the table's D call, TRBD1, has no DNA check behind it. The length of the CDR3 is 12 amino acids, counting both ends. Germline V lookup: CDR1 ENHRY, CDR2 SYGVKD. The CDR3: CAIRDRGFTPPL.

A note on this clonotype: One base away lies a much larger clone, so this may be a sequencing read error. The chain recombines TRBV6-1 with TRBJ2-1, with 9 bases that match TRBD2. Germline values: CDR1 MNHNS, CDR2 SASEGT. The CDR3 spans 15 residues. CDR3 protein: CASRQGSGGHNEQLF. CDR3 bases: TGTGCCAGCAGGCAGGGTAGCGGGGGACACAATGAGCAGCTCTTC.

As regards this clonotype: A much larger clone is a single base away; this may be a read error. CDR3 loop: CASSFLLATNEQFF. The CDR3 region has the DNA TGCGCCAGCAGCTTCTTACTAGCCACCAATGAGCAGTTCTTC. This sequence joins TRBV5-1 and TRBJ2-1, with D possibly TRBD2 on 6 matching bases. V was clipped by 2 bases and J by 6 bases, with 12 bases between them. The CDR3 is made up of 14 amino acids. Looked up from germline, CDR1 is SGHRS and CDR2 is YFSETQ.

V usage is TRBV7-2 and J usage is TRBJ2-3; D uncertain. Trimming removed 2 bases from V and 4 bases from J, with 10 bases in between. Germline V gives CDR1 SGHTA, CDR2 FQGNSA. The CDR3 sequence is 14 residues long. The CDR3 DNA is TGTGCCAGCAGCTTAAGGCTGGGATCAGATACGCAGTATTTT. This encodes CASSLRLGSDTQYF.

The table lists this clonotype with a few counts. The rearrangement joins TRBV24-1 to TRBJ2-1, with a weak D call TRBD2 (6 bases). This CDR3 has 13 residues. The V gene lost 1 base and the J gene lost 9 bases, with 9 bases spanning the gap. Germline CDR1 and CDR2: KGHDR and SFDVKD. As DNA, the CDR3 is TGTGCCACCAGTGATTTTAAGCGGGTTGAGCAGTTCTTC. It encodes CATSDFKRVEQFF.